One sample yielded the 22 T cell receptor beta chains listed below, sequenced in a study of cytomegalovirus exposure and HLA in healthy donors. Use of 60 Vbeta and 13 Jbeta primers characterized the PCR. The method was immunoSEQ multiplex PCR; TCRdb's version includes in-frame clones alone and lacks a portion of them. The sample lists fewer than 200,000 clones, approximately 80% occurring once. The source material was PBMCs. These receptors were collected from a woman aged 45-65 years in good health and CMV-seropositive.

This rearrangement joins TRBV29-1 to TRBJ1-2; 8 bases map to TRBD1. V shed 0 bases and J 5 bases; nucleotides not matched to a gene: 14. From germline, CDR1 is SQVTM and CDR2 ANQGSEA. This CDR3 contains 17 residues. This chain's CDR3 is CSVEDPTGVILPYGYTF. CDR3 DNA sequence: TGCAGCGTTGAAGACCCGACAGGGGTCATACTCCCTTATGGCTACACCTTC.

This clone occurred a few times. This chain uses TRBV10-3 with TRBJ1-1; D not resolved. The CDR3 is 13 amino acids. V dropped 4 bases and J dropped 5 bases, with 11 bases sitting between them. CDR1 and CDR2 from the germline V gene are ENHRY and SYGVKD. The CDR3 loop is CAISGSPETEAFF. The DNA for the CDR3 is TGTGCCATCAGTGGTTCCCCCGAGACTGAAGCTTTCTTT.

The chain employs TRBV5-1 and TRBJ2-7; 9 nucleotides align to TRBD2. V was clipped by 4 bases and J by 3 bases; unmatched bases: 2. The CDR3 is made up of 13 amino acids. Per germline, CDR1 SGHRS and CDR2 YFSETQ. Written as DNA, the CDR3 is TGCGCCAGCAGCCGTAGCGGGAGCTACGAGCAGTACTTC. Translating it yields CASSRSGSYEQYF.

This chain connects TRBV10-3 to TRBJ2-5; TRBD2 matches 13 bases. CDR1 ENHRY and CDR2 SYGVKD come from the germline V gene. CDR3 size: 13 residues. The trim removed 11 bases at V and 5 bases at J, leaving 5 bases unmatched. CDR3 bases: TGTGCCGCTGGGACTAGCGGGGCGGAGACCCAGTACTTC. Translating gives CAAGTSGAETQYF.

This clone was picked up a small number of times. The V gene is TRBV7-2, the J gene TRBJ1-1, with D hard to call. Looked up from germline, CDR1 is SGHTA and CDR2 is FQGNSA. V was shortened by 8 bases and J by 0 bases, with 7 bases between the two germline ends. The CDR3 covers 12 residues. The CDR3 region has the DNA TGTGCCAGCGGCCCCATGAACACTGAAGCTTTCTTT. It yields the protein CASGPMNTEAFF.

J is TRBJ2-4 and V is TRBV29-1; 13 bases are shared with TRBD2. Germline assignment: CDR1 SQVTM and CDR2 ANQGSEA. Germline trimming cut 4 bases from V and 6 bases from J; bases unmatched to any gene: 0. CDR3 length equals 13 residues. DNA for the CDR3: TGCAGCGTTGGGACTAGCGGGAGAAACATTCAGTACTTC. It yields the protein CSVGTSGRNIQYF. The full variable domain, completed using reference TRBV29-1 and TRBJ2-4, is SAVISQKPSRDICQRGTSLTIQCQVDSQVTMMFWYRQQPGQSLTLIATANQGSEATYESGFVIDKFPISRPNLTFSTLTVSNMSPEDSSIYLCSVGTSGRNIQYFGAGTRLSVL.

The chain uses TRBV23-1 and TRBJ2-5; D remains ambiguous. TRBV23-1 is treated as an ORF (open reading frame) with a function not yet certain. The ends were cut back, 8 bases at V and 7 bases at J, with 20 bases in the middle. The CDR3 sequence is 14 residues long. CDR3 sequence: CASPPADWLVTQYF. The CDR3 DNA sequence: TGCGCCAGCCCCCCGGCCGACTGGCTCGTGACCCAGTACTTC.

The gene calls are TRBV6-1 and TRBJ1-1; 8 bases are a match to TRBD1. The CDR3 contains 14 residues. Trimming at V came to 8 bases and at J to 1 base, leaving 6 bases not matched to a gene. The germline CDR1 and CDR2 sequences are MNHNS and SASEGT. CDR3 DNA: TGTGCCAGCGCCCAAGACAGGGGGAACACTGAAGCTTTCTTT. Amino acid sequence: CASAQDRGNTEAFF.

V usage is TRBV9 and J usage is TRBJ2-1; TRBD2 might be the D (6 bases). Germline values: CDR1 SGDLS, CDR2 YYNGEE. V was shortened by 0 bases and J by 7 bases, with 14 bases between the two germline ends. The CDR3 has 15 residues. Here the CDR3 DNA reads TGTGCCAGCAGCGTAGGGCAGACTCGGGGGAATGAGCAGTTCTTC. This encodes CASSVGQTRGNEQFF.

This clone was detected a few times. The sample carries other DNA sequences with the same CDR3. The chain links TRBV27 to TRBJ1-1; 8 nucleotides match TRBD1. This CDR3 region has 14 residues. CDR1 MNHEY and CDR2 SMNVEV come from the germline V gene (reference sequence). V shed 5 bases and J 1 base; nucleotides not matched to a gene: 3. The CDR3 is CASSPGTGNTEAFF. The CDR3 DNA reads TGTGCCAGCAGTCCGGGGACAGGGAACACTGAAGCTTTCTTT.

V usage is TRBV4-2 and J usage is TRBJ2-7; TRBD2 aligns across 7 bases. Germline values: CDR1 LGHNA, CDR2 YNFKEQ. V gave up 0 bases and J gave up 1 base; unmatched junction bases: 3. CDR3 length: 15 amino acids. Written as DNA, the CDR3 is TGTGCCAGCAGCCAAGAGCGGGAGTGGTCCTACGAGCAGTACTTC. Translated, it gives CASSQEREWSYEQYF.

There are a few counts of this clone. This rearrangement joins TRBV27 to TRBJ1-5, with 7 bases aligning to TRBD1. With 6 bases clipped from V and 7 bases from J, the junction kept 6 bases outside the gene matches. The CDR3 is 13 residues long. The germline gives CDR1 MNHEY, CDR2 SMNVEV (reference sequence). In nucleotides, the CDR3 is TGTGCCAGCAGGACAGGGTTGAGGCAGCCCCAGCATTTT. Amino acids: CASRTGLRQPQHF.

The chain employs TRBV7-9 and TRBJ2-3, with TRBD1 matching 7 bases. Germline V lookup: CDR1 SEHNR, CDR2 FQNEAQ (reference sequence). V was clipped by 6 bases and J by 0 bases; unmatched bases: 6. This CDR3 comprises 15 residues. The CDR3 bases are TGTGCCAGCAGGCCTCGACAGGGAAGCACAGATACGCAGTATTTT. This sequence encodes CASRPRQGSTDTQYF.

This clone was seen only a few times. The CDR3 nucleotides are TGTGCCAGCAGTTACTCGATGTATGAGGGTGAAAAACTGTTTTTT. This sequence encodes CASSYSMYEGEKLFF. V gene TRBV6-5 combines with J gene TRBJ1-4; no clear D gene. Trimming removed 0 bases from V and 7 bases from J, with 12 bases in between. This CDR3 region has 15 residues. Looked up from germline, CDR1 is MNHEY and CDR2 is SVGAGI.

This chain connects TRBV2 to TRBJ1-1, with TRBD1 as a possible D gene (6 bases). CDR3 size: 15 residues. The V end was cut by 4 bases, the J end by 1 base, with 13 bases between. CDR1 is SNHLY, CDR2 FYNNEI, per germline. The CDR3 nucleotides are TGTGCCAGCAGTGGGGACATCTTTTGGAACACTGAAGCTTTCTTT. Its protein product is CASSGDIFWNTEAFF. The full variable domain, rest sourced from reference TRBV2 and TRBJ1-1, is EPEVTQTPSHQVTQMGQEVILRCVPISNHLYFYWYRQILGQKVEFLVSFYNNEISEKSEIFDDQFSVERPDGSNFTLKIRSTKLEDSAMYFCASSGDIFWNTEAFFGQGTRLTVV.

The J gene is TRBJ1-2, the V gene TRBV4-2; D possibly corresponds to TRBD1 (6 bases). With 2 bases removed from V and 4 bases from J, the gap between germline ends came to 14 bases. Per germline, CDR1 LGHNA and CDR2 YNFKEQ. The CDR3 is 15 amino acids. The CDR3 here is CASSQRTALGYGYTF. As DNA, the CDR3 is TGTGCCAGCAGCCAAAGGACAGCCTTGGGCTATGGCTACACCTTC.

The rearrangement joins TRBV6-1 to TRBJ2-2; TRBD2 matches at 8 bases. This CDR3 contains 16 residues. The V and J ends lost 3 bases and 2 bases, in that order; junction bases with no gene match: 5. The germline V gene has CDR1 MNHNS and CDR2 SASEGT. CDR3 in DNA: TGTGCCAGCAGTGATTGGCTAGCGGGTAACACCGGGGAGCTGTTTTTT. The encoded protein is CASSDWLAGNTGELFF.

The genes are TRBV7-2 and TRBJ2-7; 8 nucleotides agree with TRBD1. The trim removed 0 bases at V and 7 bases at J, leaving 8 bases unmatched. The CDR3 has 15 residues. CDR1 is SGHTA, CDR2 FQGNSA, per germline. Here the CDR3 DNA reads TGTGCCAGCAGCTTAGCCCCCCAGGGGGCAGGAGAGCAGTACTTC. Translating it yields CASSLAPQGAGEQYF.

In its sample, this clone was seen once. The chain joins TRBV28 to TRBJ2-7, with a possible D match to TRBD1 (6 bases). Germline loops: CDR1 MDHEN, CDR2 SYDVKM. The CDR3 has 13 residues. The V and J ends lost 5 bases and 3 bases respectively, with 11 bases between them. CDR3 amino acids: CASSITGFYEQYF. CDR3 DNA: TGTGCCAGCAGTATCACAGGGTTCTACGAGCAGTACTTC.

The chain employs TRBV5-5 and TRBJ2-3, with 7 bases aligning to TRBD2. This CDR3 is built from 17 residues. The junction had 18 bases not matched to a gene; V was cut back by 4 bases and J by 7 bases. Germline CDR1 SGHKS, CDR2 YYEKEE (reference sequence). CDR3 sequence reads: CASSPADGTTWMYTQYF. For the CDR3, the DNA is TGTGCCAGCAGCCCTGCCGACGGGACTACCTGGATGTATACGCAGTATTTT.

The J gene is TRBJ2-7, the V gene TRBV6-5, with TRBD2 as a possible D gene (5 bases). CDR3 length: 14 residues. Germline V gives CDR1 MNHEY, CDR2 SVGAGI. V lost 5 bases to trimming and J lost 1 base, with 12 bases between them. The CDR3 DNA follows: TGTGCCAGCAGTAGGGCGGGCCCATCCTACGAGCAGTACTTC. Its translation is CASSRAGPSYEQYF.

This chain links TRBV5-1 with TRBJ2-2; TRBD2 matches at 12 bases. The germline V gene encodes CDR1 SGHRS and CDR2 YFSETQ. The CDR3 spans 14 residues. The V and J ends lost 3 bases and 6 bases, in that order; junction bases with no gene match: 0. For the CDR3, the DNA is TGCGCCAGCAGCTCTAGCGGGAGGGCCGGGGAGCTGTTTTTT. Translation gives CASSSSGRAGELFF.